The 11 T cell receptor beta chains below come from one sample, sequenced in a study of early T cells in non-severe SARS-CoV-2 infection. One entry per CDR3 protein results from TCRdb running MiXCR on the 5' RACE reads. Of 80,000 to 95,000 distinct CDR3 sequences in the sample, 9% to 15% are singletons; the top ten hold around 7%. Material for sequencing was whole blood. The source is an adult who was a healthcare worker with PCR-confirmed SARS-CoV-2 infection or an uninfected control (not recorded which).

This clonotype was detected ten times or more. J is TRBJ2-4 and V is TRBV6-1; D call uncertain. Trimming left V 7 bases short and J 7 bases short, with 17 bases between. Looked up from germline, CDR1 is MNHNS and CDR2 is SASEGT. This CDR3 comprises 14 residues. CDR3 amino acids: CASILTEKRNIQYF. The CDR3 DNA is TGTGCCAGCATTTTGACGGAAAAGAGGAACATTCAGTACTTC.

This clonotype has a handful of counts. V usage is TRBV20-1 and J usage is TRBJ2-7; 8 bases fit TRBD2. The CDR3 totals 14 residues. Germline CDR1 reads DFQATT; CDR2 reads SNEGSKA (reference sequence). J was trimmed by 3 bases and V by 2 bases; bases with no gene match: 6. This chain's CDR3 is CSARRGGIIYEQYF. The CDR3 bases are TGCAGTGCTAGACGGGGGGGAATAATCTACGAGCAGTACTTC.

This rearrangement joins TRBV29-1 to TRBJ2-1; D remains ambiguous. Trimming cost V 4 bases and J 0 bases, with 16 bases left between them. Germline V gene sequence: CDR1 SQVTM, CDR2 ANQGSEA. The CDR3 is 16 amino acids. The CDR3 sequence: CSVVDWTVSSYNEQFF. CDR3 bases: TGCAGCGTTGTGGATTGGACGGTGAGCTCCTACAATGAGCAGTTCTTC.

This clonotype was seen a handful of times. The chain couples TRBV18 to TRBJ1-3, with D maybe TRBD1 (6 bases). Per germline, CDR1 KGHSH and CDR2 LQKENI. V gave up 5 bases and J gave up 4 bases, with 24 bases separating them. The CDR3 spans 18 residues. DNA for the CDR3: TGTGCCAGCTCATCTCCCGCTCCGGGACATCAAACGGGAAACACCATATATTTT. Translated, it gives CASSSPAPGHQTGNTIYF.

This clonotype has ten or more counts. V and J are TRBV3-1 and TRBJ2-2, with 8 nucleotides matching TRBD1. Germline V CDR1 and CDR2: LGHDT, YNNKEL (reference sequence). The V gene end was trimmed by 0 bases and the J gene end by 6 bases; junction bases not matched to a gene: 6. This CDR3 has 16 amino acids. The CDR3 reads CASSQERQGRPGELFF. DNA of the CDR3: TGTGCCAGCAGCCAAGAGCGACAGGGGAGACCCGGGGAGCTGTTTTTT.

The J gene is TRBJ1-5, the V gene TRBV6-2 or TRBV6-3; tentative D call: TRBD1 (5 bases). The V gene lost 7 bases and the J gene lost 2 bases, with 12 bases spanning the gap. From germline, CDR1 is MNHEY and CDR2 SVGEGT. CDR3 length equals 14 residues. The chain's CDR3 is CASTQGQGNQPQHF. In nucleotides, the CDR3 is TGTGCCAGCACTCAGGGCCAGGGCAATCAGCCCCAGCATTTT.

This clonotype has more than one count but fewer than ten. In DNA form, the CDR3 reads TGTGCCAGCAGCCAGGTCCACAGGACAGGGTTCCCTCTTTACGAGCAGTACTTC. Its protein is CASSQVHRTGFPLYEQYF. The chain uses TRBV3-1 and TRBJ2-7; 8 bases match TRBD1. V shed 3 bases, J shed 4 bases, and the junction held 17 bases outside the gene matches. The CDR3 spans 18 residues. CDR1 is LGHDT and CDR2 is YNNKEL in the germline V gene (reference sequence).

This clonotype came up a few times. V usage is TRBV20-1 and J usage is TRBJ2-7; 8 positions match TRBD1. Trimming removed 6 bases from V and 0 bases from J; junction bases left unmatched: 10. The CDR3 consists of 15 residues. CDR1 and CDR2 from the germline V gene are DFQATT and SNEGSKA (reference sequence). The CDR3 sequence is CSADSGQGSSYEQYF. The CDR3 DNA reads as TGCAGTGCGGATTCCGGACAGGGAAGCTCCTACGAGCAGTACTTC.

This clonotype was detected ten times or more. V is TRBV30 and J is TRBJ1-5; D uncertain. The CDR3 is 15 residues long. Germline CDR1 reads GTSNPN; CDR2 reads SVGIG (reference sequence). Between the trimmed V and J ends, which lost 2 bases and 3 bases, there was a span of 14 bases. For the CDR3, the DNA is TGTGCCTGGAGTCCCAGTAACGTACTCAATCAGCCCCAGCATTTT. Translated, it gives CAWSPSNVLNQPQHF.

The V and J genes are TRBV7-9 and TRBJ1-4; 8 bases are a match to TRBD1. The CDR3 is 14 amino acids. Per germline, CDR1 SEHNR and CDR2 FQNEAQ (reference sequence). The V gene end was trimmed by 5 bases and the J gene end by 6 bases; junction bases not matched to a gene: 5. CDR3 DNA: TGTGCCAGCAGCAGAGGACAGGGCGATGAAAAACTGTTTTTT. It is translated as CASSRGQGDEKLFF.

This clonotype has a handful of counts. The V gene is TRBV7-2, the J gene TRBJ2-2; 7 bases match TRBD2. V was pared by 7 bases and J by 4 bases, with 15 bases of the junction left unmatched. This CDR3 has 17 residues. CDR1 is SGHTA, CDR2 FQGNSA, per germline. The CDR3 sequence: CASTVAREMGGTGELFF. The DNA of the CDR3 is TGTGCCAGCACGGTAGCGCGGGAGATGGGCGGCACCGGGGAGCTGTTTTTT.